The 15 T cell receptor beta chains below all came from one sample that was sequenced in a study of patients and donors after allogeneic stem cell transplantation. MiXCR, run by TCRdb on the RT-PCR reads, gives a single entry per CDR3 protein. The data contain roughly 41,000 distinct CDR3 sequences, 30% to 40% of them seen just once; the ten biggest clones take up less than 80%. The specimen sequenced was blood, either unsorted or a sorted T cell fraction (not recorded which). All receptors derive from a human donor who was either an allogeneic HSCT recipient or a stem cell or donor lymphocyte infusion donor (not recorded which). It is not recorded whose cells these are; they may come from a transplant donor.

This clonotype was found a few times. The gene calls are TRBV4-3 and TRBJ2-3, with 7 bases that match TRBD1. Germline CDR1 and CDR2: LGHNA and YSLEER. This CDR3 is built from 16 residues. V trimming: 3 bases; J trimming: 9 bases; junction bases outside the gene matches: 15. CDR3 region: CASSQDRAPPRGTQYF. The DNA of the CDR3 is TGCGCCAGCAGCCAGGACCGGGCCCCTCCCAGGGGGACGCAGTATTTT.

At least ten counts were recorded for this clonotype. The V call is TRBV10-2, the J call TRBJ1-3, with TRBD1 matching 9 bases. V lost 7 bases, J lost 4 bases, and 11 bases stayed unmatched. The CDR3 runs 16 residues. Germline V lookup: CDR1 WSHSY, CDR2 SAAADI. CDR3 protein: CASIERGTGKGNTIYF. The CDR3 coding sequence is TGCGCCAGCATCGAGAGGGGGACAGGGAAAGGAAACACCATATATTTT.

V gene TRBV4-3 combines with J gene TRBJ2-1, with D maybe TRBD2 (6 bases). V was shortened by 3 bases and J by 2 bases, with 17 bases between the two germline ends. Germline V lookup: CDR1 LGHNA, CDR2 YSLEER. This CDR3 has 17 amino acids. CDR3 sequence (DNA): TGCGCCAGCAGCCAGATGCAAGCGGGCGGGACCTACAATGAGCAGTTCTTC. It specifies CASSQMQAGGTYNEQFF.

Only one count was recorded for this clonotype. This chain uses TRBV11-2 with TRBJ2-1, with D maybe TRBD2 (5 bases). The CDR3 spans 14 residues. Germline-derived CDR1 and CDR2 are SGHAT and FQNNGV. The V end was cut by 7 bases, the J end by 3 bases, with 13 bases between. The CDR3 sequence is CASTGAGYYNEQFF. CDR3 sequence (DNA): TGTGCCAGCACTGGTGCGGGTTACTACAATGAGCAGTTCTTC.

V and J are TRBV20-1 and TRBJ2-2; D is unresolved. Germline values: CDR1 DFQATT, CDR2 SNEGSKA (reference sequence). The length of the CDR3 is 13 residues. Trimming took 0 bases from V and 5 from J, leaving 7 bases between them. Written as DNA, the CDR3 is TGCAGTGCTAGAGATCCGAGAACCGGGGAGCTGTTTTTT. As protein: CSARDPRTGELFF.

This clonotype was seen many times. This chain connects TRBV9 to TRBJ1-6; weak D call: TRBD1 (6 bases). V dropped 3 bases and J dropped 10 bases, with 17 bases sitting between them. Germline V gives CDR1 SGDLS, CDR2 YYNGEE. CDR3 size: 15 residues. The CDR3 DNA reads TGTGCCAGCAGCGCCCACTCCGACAGGATATCACCCCTCCACTTT. This translates into CASSAHSDRISPLHF.

As DNA, the CDR3 is TGTGCCAGCAGCTTAGGCTCTTACAATGAGCAGTTCTTC. Its translation: CASSLGSYNEQFF. The chain recombines TRBV7-9 with TRBJ2-1; D is unclear. The V end lost 1 base, the J end lost 4 bases, and 5 bases lay between the germline ends. Looked up from germline, CDR1 is SEHNR and CDR2 is FQNEAQ (reference sequence). The CDR3 has 13 amino acids.

The J gene is TRBJ1-2, the V gene TRBV20-1; 7 nucleotides line up with TRBD1. The CDR3 covers 13 residues. Losses at the gene ends were 3 bases for V and 4 bases for J; bases not matched to a gene: 5. The germline gives CDR1 DFQATT, CDR2 SNEGSKA (reference sequence). The CDR3 protein is CSASRQGPYGYTF. In DNA, the CDR3 is TGCAGTGCTAGCCGACAGGGCCCCTATGGCTACACCTTC.

The rearrangement links TRBV20-1 to TRBJ2-1, with D perhaps matching TRBD2 (6 bases). Germline CDR1 reads DFQATT; CDR2 reads SNEGSKA (reference sequence). The CDR3 has 12 residues. Trimming left V 3 bases short and J 10 bases short, with 13 bases between. The CDR3 bases are TGCAGTGCTAGTAGGCGTAGCGGAGAGCAGTTCTTC. It encodes CSASRRSGEQFF.

The chain is built from TRBV9 and TRBJ1-6; no definite D call. CDR1 is SGDLS and CDR2 is YYNGEE in the germline V gene. There are 15 residues in the CDR3. V gave up 4 bases and J gave up 6 bases, with 14 bases separating them. Here the CDR3 DNA reads TGTGCCAGCAGCCCTCCGGGCCCCTTTAATTCACCCCTCCACTTT. It translates to CASSPPGPFNSPLHF.

The chain links TRBV12-3 or TRBV12-4 to TRBJ2-1, with 16 nucleotides matching TRBD2. V trimming: 7 bases; J trimming: 8 bases; junction bases outside the gene matches: 8. The CDR3 spans 16 residues. Written as DNA, the CDR3 is TGTGCCAGCAAGGGACTAGCGGGAGGGCCCGTACATGAGCAGTTCTTC. Translating gives CASKGLAGGPVHEQFF.

This clonotype has only a few counts. J is TRBJ1-6 and V is TRBV14; D unclear. The CDR3 length is 15 residues. The germline V gene has CDR1 SGHDN and CDR2 FVKESK. V lost 1 base and J lost 7, with 11 bases in between. CDR3 sequence (DNA): TGTGCCAGCAGCCAAGGAGGGAAGAGAAATTCACCCCTCCACTTT. Protein sequence: CASSQGGKRNSPLHF. The full variable domain, its missing parts supplied by reference TRBV14 and TRBJ1-6, is EAGVTQFPSHSVIEKGQTVTLRCDPISGHDNLYWYRRVMGKEIKFLLHFVKESKQDESGMPNNRFLAERTGGTYSTLKVQPAELEDSGVYFCASSQGGKRNSPLHFGNGTRLTVT.

This clonotype was counted at least ten times. The chain combines TRBV12-3 or TRBV12-4 with TRBJ1-5, with D unresolved. V lost 7 bases and J lost 3, with 13 bases in between. The CDR3 has 14 amino acids. The CDR3 is CASNTPENNQPQHF. As DNA, the CDR3 is TGTGCCAGCAACACCCCGGAGAACAATCAGCCCCAGCATTTT.

V and J are TRBV7-9 and TRBJ2-3; the D call may be TRBD1 or TRBD2 (6 bases each). V was shortened by 2 bases and J by 7 bases, with 16 bases between the two germline ends. This CDR3 contains 15 residues. CDR1 is SEHNR and CDR2 is FQNEAQ in the germline V gene (reference sequence). The CDR3 is CASSLRGPGMNTQYF. The CDR3 region has the DNA TGTGCCAGCAGCTTACGGGGGCCCGGTATGAATACGCAGTATTTT.

The chain employs TRBV28 and TRBJ1-2; D is ambiguous. Germline CDR1 reads MDHEN; CDR2 reads SYDVKM. The CDR3 consists of 12 residues. The V end lost 6 bases, the J end lost 0 bases, and 5 bases lay between the germline ends. The CDR3 sequence: CASSTANYGYTF. CDR3 in DNA: TGTGCCAGCAGCACAGCTAACTATGGCTACACCTTC.